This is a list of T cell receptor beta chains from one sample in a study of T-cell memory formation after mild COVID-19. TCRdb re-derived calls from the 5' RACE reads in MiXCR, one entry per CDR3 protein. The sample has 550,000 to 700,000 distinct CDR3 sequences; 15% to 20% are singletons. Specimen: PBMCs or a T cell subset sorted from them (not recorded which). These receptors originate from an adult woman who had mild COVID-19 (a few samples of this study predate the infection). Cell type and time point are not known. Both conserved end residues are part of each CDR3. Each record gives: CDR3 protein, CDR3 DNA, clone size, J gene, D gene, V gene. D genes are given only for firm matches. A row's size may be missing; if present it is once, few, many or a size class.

CDR3aa: CASSYSPGDTQYF; CDR3nt: TGTGCCAGCAGTTACTCCCCCGGGGATACGCAGTATTTT; abundance: -; j_gene: TRBJ2-3; d_gene: -; v_gene: TRBV6-5
CDR3aa: CASSLALGRGEQYF; CDR3nt: TGTGCCAGCAGCTTAGCGTTGGGACGGGGTGAGCAGTACTTC; abundance: -; j_gene: TRBJ2-7; d_gene: -; v_gene: TRBV7-8
CDR3aa: CASSGAITDTQYF; CDR3nt: TGTGCCAGCAGTGGGGCAATAACAGATACGCAGTATTTT; abundance: few; j_gene: TRBJ2-3; d_gene: -; v_gene: TRBV12-3/TRBV12-4
CDR3aa: CASSLYEAGYTF; CDR3nt: TGTGCCAGCAGCTTATATGAGGCTGGCTACACCTTC; abundance: few; j_gene: TRBJ1-2; d_gene: -; v_gene: TRBV7-9
CDR3aa: CASRRTDYNSPLHF; CDR3nt: TGTGCCAGCAGGAGGACAGATTATAATTCACCCCTCCACTTT; abundance: -; j_gene: TRBJ1-6; d_gene: -; v_gene: TRBV27
CDR3aa: CATSRGSQPLMF; CDR3nt: TGTGCCACCTCTCGGGGGTCTCAACCCCTAATGTTC; abundance: few; j_gene: TRBJ2-7; d_gene: -; v_gene: TRBV6-5
CDR3aa: CASSPGGDPTYEQYF; CDR3nt: TGTGCCAGCTCACCGGGTGGGGACCCGACCTACGAGCAGTACTTC; abundance: -; j_gene: TRBJ2-7; d_gene: -; v_gene: TRBV18
CDR3aa: CASTLAGPNTGELFF; CDR3nt: TGTGCCAGCACCCTAGCGGGACCAAACACCGGGGAGCTGTTTTTT; abundance: few; j_gene: TRBJ2-2; d_gene: TRBD2; v_gene: TRBV9
CDR3aa: CASASGTTRSGELFF; CDR3nt: TGTGCCAGCGCCTCGGGGACTACGCGGAGCGGGGAGCTGTTTTTT; abundance: -; j_gene: TRBJ2-2; d_gene: TRBD2; v_gene: TRBV7-3
CDR3aa: CSAALAAGDNEQFF; CDR3nt: TGCAGTGCTGCCCTGGCAGCTGGGGATAATGAGCAGTTCTTC; abundance: -; j_gene: TRBJ2-1; d_gene: -; v_gene: TRBV20-1
CDR3aa: CASSHNTDTQYF; CDR3nt: TGTGCCAGCAGCCATAACACAGATACGCAGTATTTT; abundance: many; j_gene: TRBJ2-3; d_gene: -; v_gene: TRBV7-2
CDR3aa: CASSTGQNTGELFF; CDR3nt: TGTGCCAGCAGCACCGGACAAAACACCGGGGAGCTGTTTTTT; abundance: many; j_gene: TRBJ2-2; d_gene: -; v_gene: TRBV5-6
CDR3aa: CATRPRDRVSEAFF; CDR3nt: TGTGCCACCAGACCCCGGGACAGGGTCTCTGAAGCTTTCTTT; abundance: few; j_gene: TRBJ1-1; d_gene: TRBD1; v_gene: TRBV24-1
CDR3aa: CASTWGFPGGSPLHF; CDR3nt: TGTGCCAGCACTTGGGGCTTCCCCGGGGGTTCACCCCTCCACTTT; abundance: few; j_gene: TRBJ1-6; d_gene: -; v_gene: TRBV27
CDR3aa: CATSRVLRDRDHNEQFF; CDR3nt: TGTGCCACCAGCAGAGTTTTGAGGGACAGGGACCATAATGAGCAGTTCTTC; abundance: -; j_gene: TRBJ2-1; d_gene: TRBD1; v_gene: TRBV15
CDR3aa: CASSLEIAGRNTEAFF; CDR3nt: TGTGCCAGCAGCTTGGAGATCGCAGGGAGGAACACTGAAGCTTTCTTT; abundance: many; j_gene: TRBJ1-1; d_gene: -; v_gene: TRBV5-6
CDR3aa: CASSFGVLTSGFYEQYF; CDR3nt: TGTGCCAGCAGTTTCGGAGTGTTAACTAGCGGGTTCTACGAGCAGTACTTC; abundance: few; j_gene: TRBJ2-7; d_gene: TRBD2; v_gene: TRBV27
CDR3aa: CASSQDLNYEQYF; CDR3nt: TGTGCCAGCAGTCAAGACCTCAACTACGAGCAGTACTTC; abundance: -; j_gene: TRBJ2-7; d_gene: -; v_gene: TRBV3-1
CDR3aa: CASSAGTGHSTDTQYF; CDR3nt: TGTGCCAGCAGCGCTGGGACAGGCCATAGCACAGATACGCAGTATTTT; abundance: -; j_gene: TRBJ2-3; d_gene: TRBD1; v_gene: TRBV7-9
CDR3aa: CSARDPRQAAAPLWYF; CDR3nt: TGCAGTGCTAGAGATCCCAGACAGGCTGCTGCGCCTTTGTGGTACTTC; abundance: few; j_gene: TRBJ2-7; d_gene: -; v_gene: TRBV20-1
CDR3aa: CASSPRLRTGMNTEAFF; CDR3nt: TGTGCCAGCAGTCCCCGACTCCGGACAGGAATGAACACTGAAGCTTTCTTT; abundance: few; j_gene: TRBJ1-1; d_gene: TRBD1; v_gene: TRBV7-6
CDR3aa: CSAGPPGQNTDTQYF; CDR3nt: TGCAGTGCTGGCCCTCCGGGACAAAACACAGATACGCAGTATTTT; abundance: -; j_gene: TRBJ2-3; d_gene: -; v_gene: TRBV20-1
CDR3aa: CASKDDLPYYEQYF; CDR3nt: TGTGCCAGCAAAGACGACCTCCCCTATTACGAGCAGTACTTC; abundance: few; j_gene: TRBJ2-7; d_gene: -; v_gene: TRBV2
CDR3aa: CASSDLDRVGNTIYF; CDR3nt: TGTGCCAGCAGTGACCTTGACAGGGTCGGAAACACCATATATTTT; abundance: once; j_gene: TRBJ1-3; d_gene: TRBD1; v_gene: TRBV6-4
CDR3aa: CASNPRDGGNYEQFF; CDR3nt: TGTGCCAGCAACCCCCGGGACGGAGGTAACTATGAGCAGTTCTTC; abundance: once; j_gene: TRBJ2-1; d_gene: -; v_gene: TRBV4-2
CDR3aa: CSVFGVNTEAFF; CDR3nt: TGCAGCGTTTTCGGAGTGAACACTGAAGCTTTCTTT; abundance: -; j_gene: TRBJ1-1; d_gene: -; v_gene: TRBV29-1
CDR3aa: CAISESRIYGYTF; CDR3nt: TGTGCCATCAGTGAGTCCAGGATCTATGGCTACACCTTC; abundance: few; j_gene: TRBJ1-2; d_gene: -; v_gene: TRBV10-3
CDR3aa: CASGLGLVNYEQYF; CDR3nt: TGTGCCAGCGGATTGGGGCTAGTCAACTACGAGCAGTACTTC; abundance: few; j_gene: TRBJ2-7; d_gene: -; v_gene: TRBV6-5
CDR3aa: CASSEHGAGGSSSYEQYF; CDR3nt: TGTGCCAGCAGTGAACATGGAGCGGGGGGCAGCAGCTCCTACGAGCAGTACTTC; abundance: -; j_gene: TRBJ2-7; d_gene: TRBD2; v_gene: TRBV6-1
CDR3aa: CASRDRLEETQYF; CDR3nt: TGTGCCAGCAGAGACAGGCTAGAAGAGACCCAGTACTTC; abundance: -; j_gene: TRBJ2-5; d_gene: -; v_gene: TRBV7-9
CDR3aa: CSVEGRAGFYNEQFF; CDR3nt: TGCAGCGTTGAGGGCCGAGCAGGGTTTTACAATGAGCAGTTCTTC; abundance: few; j_gene: TRBJ2-1; d_gene: -; v_gene: TRBV29-1